Each of the 18 T cell receptor beta chains below was sequenced from the same sample in a study of blood T cell repertoires in COVID-19. Produced via immunoSEQ multiplex PCR; TCRdb's table is partial and in-frame only. The table records some 230,000 clones, more than 80% of them present only once. Material: peripheral blood. All receptors derive from a man younger than 40 who had recovered from COVID-19.

J is TRBJ1-5 and V is TRBV29-1, with D possibly TRBD1 on 5 matching bases. Germline-derived CDR1 and CDR2 are SQVTM and ANQGSEA. V gave up 5 bases and J gave up 3 bases, with 11 bases separating them. This CDR3 contains 13 residues. CDR3 amino acids: CSVWGDPNQPQHF. CDR3 bases: TGCAGCGTTTGGGGGGACCCCAATCAGCCCCAGCATTTT. Full variable domain (rest looked up from reference TRBV29-1 and TRBJ1-5): SAVISQKPSRDICQRGTSLTIQCQVDSQVTMMFWYRQQPGQSLTLIATANQGSEATYESGFVIDKFPISRPNLTFSTLTVSNMSPEDSSIYLCSVWGDPNQPQHFGDGTRLSIL.

This chain's CDR3 is CASSLTGLVAEAFF. CDR3 bases: TGTGCCAGCAGCTTGACAGGTTTGGTCGCTGAAGCTTTCTTT. The chain combines TRBV7-2 with TRBJ1-1; maybe TRBD1 (6 bases). Germline values: CDR1 SGHTA, CDR2 FQGNSA. The CDR3 covers 14 residues. The ends were cut back, 3 bases at V and 6 bases at J, with 14 bases in the middle.

The chain combines TRBV7-9 with TRBJ1-2; D remains unclear. The V end was cut by 5 bases, the J end by 5 bases, with 24 bases between. Germline CDR1 and CDR2: SEHNR and FQNEAQ (reference sequence). The CDR3 extends over 17 amino acids. The CDR3 reads CASSQFPETVRTYGYTF. The CDR3 DNA sequence: TGTGCCAGCAGCCAATTTCCGGAGACGGTCCGTACTTATGGCTACACCTTC.

This clone was found once. The V gene is TRBV3-1 (or the pseudogene TRBV3-2), the J gene TRBJ1-1; D is ambiguous. Germline V lookup: CDR1 LGHDT, CDR2 YNNKEL (reference sequence). V shed 2 bases and J shed 11 bases, with 9 bases lying between them. The CDR3 sequence is 11 residues long. DNA of the CDR3: TGTGCCAGCAGCCAAAGTACGGGGGCTTTCTTT. It codes for CASSQSTGAFF.

The chain uses TRBV9 and TRBJ2-5; TRBD2 might be the D (5 bases). Between the trimmed V and J ends, which lost 2 bases and 4 bases, there was a span of 15 bases. CDR3 length: 15 residues. Germline CDR1 SGDLS, CDR2 YYNGEE. CDR3 nucleotides: TGTGCCAGCAGCGTTTTCCGGGGTGAGGGAGAGACCCAGTACTTC. Amino acids: CASSVFRGEGETQYF.

The DNA for the CDR3 is TGTGCCAGCTCACCCCCCTCGGACAGGGGGCGCGGCGGCTACACCTTC. It yields the protein CASSPPSDRGRGGYTF. The chain uses TRBV18 and TRBJ1-2; 11 bases agree with TRBD1. CDR1 and CDR2 from the germline V gene are KGHSH and LQKENI. The CDR3 sequence is 16 residues long. V gave up 3 bases and J gave up 8 bases; unmatched junction bases: 11.

The rearrangement uses TRBV14 and TRBJ2-3, with a tentative D call TRBD2 (5 bases). The V end was cut by 0 bases, the J end by 5 bases, with 15 bases between. This CDR3 has 16 residues. The germline V gene encodes CDR1 SGHDN and CDR2 FVKESK. The CDR3 region has the DNA TGTGCCAGCAGCCAAGATTTGGGTAGCGTTCTAGATACGCAGTATTTT. Its translation is CASSQDLGSVLDTQYF. Variable domain in full (rest from reference TRBV14 and TRBJ2-3): EAGVTQFPSHSVIEKGQTVTLRCDPISGHDNLYWYRRVMGKEIKFLLHFVKESKQDESGMPNNRFLAERTGGTYSTLKVQPAELEDSGVYFCASSQDLGSVLDTQYFGPGTRLTVL.

The table lists this clone with a count of one. Additional DNA sequences in this sample encode the identical CDR3. V and J are TRBV4-3 and TRBJ1-1; no reliable D call. In germline, CDR1 is LGHNA, CDR2 YSLEER. This CDR3 has 13 residues. V lost 0 bases and J 1 base, leaving 3 bases between the germline ends. The chain's CDR3 is CASSQDRNTEAFF. CDR3 DNA: TGCGCCAGCAGCCAAGATAGGAACACTGAAGCTTTCTTT.

This clone has only one observation. The chain carries TRBV4-1 and TRBJ1-2, with D possibly matching TRBD1 (5 bases). The CDR3 is 16 residues long. Germline loops: CDR1 MGHRA, CDR2 YSYEKL. V was shortened by 8 bases and J by 3 bases, with 22 bases between the two germline ends. For the CDR3, the DNA is TGCGCCAGCGGGTCGGCAGGGTGGGAGGGGCACTATGGCTACACCTTC. As protein: CASGSAGWEGHYGYTF.

This clone was counted a single time. The rearrangement joins TRBV6-4 to TRBJ2-3; 7 nucleotides line up with TRBD2. Germline CDR1 is MRHNA and CDR2 is SNTAGT. Losses at the gene ends were 2 bases for V and 1 base for J; bases not matched to a gene: 0. The CDR3 length is 14 residues. CDR3 residues: CASSDSGGTDTQYF. The CDR3 DNA reads TGTGCCAGCAGTGACAGCGGGGGCACAGATACGCAGTATTTT.

The chain joins TRBV3-1 (or the pseudogene TRBV3-2) to TRBJ1-2; D gene ambiguous. V lost 1 base, J lost 12 bases, and 21 bases lay in between. Germline V CDR1 and CDR2: LGHDT, YNNKEL (reference sequence). This CDR3 region has 15 residues. The CDR3 loop is CASSQGFARNLEDTF. As DNA, the CDR3 is TGTGCCAGCAGCCAAGGATTCGCCCGGAATCTTGAGGACACCTTC.

The chain combines TRBV19 with TRBJ2-1; 12 nucleotides align to TRBD2. Trimming cost V 2 bases and J 4 bases; bases outside gene matches: 6. CDR1 is LNHDA and CDR2 is SQIVND in the germline V gene (reference sequence). The CDR3 is made up of 17 amino acids. The CDR3 loop reads CASSIIGTSGFYNEQFF. CDR3 sequence (DNA): TGTGCCAGTAGTATAATAGGGACTAGCGGGTTTTACAATGAGCAGTTCTTC.

This clone was found once. The CDR3 loop is CASSSGTSYTF. In DNA form, the CDR3 reads TGTGCCAGCAGTTCTGGGACAAGCTACACCTTC. This chain joins TRBV6-5 and TRBJ1-2; possible D gene TRBD1, 6 bases. Germline V lookup: CDR1 MNHEY, CDR2 SVGAGI. CDR3 length: 11 amino acids. The germline V and J ends were trimmed by 4 bases and 9 bases, with 9 bases remaining between them.

This chain joins TRBV15 and TRBJ1-5; no clear D gene. The CDR3 has 16 residues. V was cut by 5 bases and J by 6 bases, with 20 bases left in between. Germline-derived CDR1 and CDR2 are LNHNV and YYDKDF (reference sequence). The CDR3 DNA sequence: TGTGCCACCAGCCCCATAAGAGATATAGCGGCTCAGCCCCAGCATTTT. Translating it yields CATSPIRDIAAQPQHF.

CDR3 in DNA: TGTGCCAGCTCACCAACCAGGATCGGGGGTGGCTACACCTTC. Protein sequence: CASSPTRIGGGYTF. The chain couples TRBV18 to TRBJ1-2; D perhaps matches TRBD1 (5 bases). The CDR3 extends over 14 amino acids. Germline-derived CDR1 and CDR2 are KGHSH and LQKENI. The germline V and J ends were trimmed by 2 bases and 7 bases, with 14 bases remaining between them. The full variable domain, in which reference TRBV18 and TRBJ1-2 provide the parts outside the CDR3, is NAGVMQNPRHLVRRRGQEARLRCSPMKGHSHVYWYRQLPEEGLKFMVYLQKENIIDESGMPKERFSAEFPKEGPSILRIQQVVRGDSAAYFCASSPTRIGGGYTFGSGTRLTVV.

This rearrangement joins TRBV6-5 to TRBJ2-6; maybe TRBD1 (5 bases). V lost 7 bases, J lost 1 base, and 11 bases lay in between. Germline V gene data show CDR1 as MNHEY and CDR2 as SVGAGI. The CDR3 spans 15 residues. CDR3 sequence (DNA): TGTGCCAGCAACCATAGGGGTTCTGGGGCCAACGTCCTGACTTTC. Translating it yields CASNHRGSGANVLTF.

By share, this clone counts as medium-sized. This chain uses TRBV7-9 with TRBJ2-1; possible D gene TRBD1, 6 bases. The germline V gene encodes CDR1 SEHNR and CDR2 FQNEAQ (reference sequence). The V gene lost 3 bases and the J gene lost 10 bases, with 10 bases spanning the gap. The CDR3 extends over 12 amino acids. In DNA form, the CDR3 reads TGTGCCAGCAGCTTGGACGGACAGGAGCAGTTCTTC. Translation: CASSLDGQEQFF. Combining the CDR3 with reference TRBV7-9 and TRBJ2-1 gives the whole variable domain DTGVSQNPRHKITKRGQNVTFRCDPISEHNRLYWYRQTLGQGPEFLTYFQNEAQLEKSRLLSDRFSAERPKGSFSTLEIQRTEQGDSAMYLCASSLDGQEQFFGPGTRLTVL.

The gene calls are TRBV5-1 and TRBJ2-3; tentatively, D is TRBD1 (5 bases). V was pared by 0 bases and J by 4 bases, with 21 bases between. Germline loops: CDR1 SGHRS, CDR2 YFSETQ. The CDR3 runs 18 residues. The CDR3 DNA sequence: TGCGCCAGCAGCTTGGAACCCATAGGGGCCCTAATCCCAGATACGCAGTATTTT. Its protein is CASSLEPIGALIPDTQYF.